The 21 T cell receptor beta chains presented below share a single source sample, sequenced in a study of cytomegalovirus exposure and HLA in healthy donors. The PCR had 60 Vbeta and 13 Jbeta primers. Produced via immunoSEQ multiplex PCR; TCRdb's table is partial and in-frame only. The top ten hold 1% of the sample, which has more than 150,000 clones, about 82% seen once. The sequenced material came from PBMCs. The origin of the receptors is a woman aged 50 to 60 in good health and CMV-seropositive.

The chain uses TRBV7-2 and TRBJ2-3; D call uncertain. Looked up from germline, CDR1 is SGHTA and CDR2 is FQGNSA. V was cut by 5 bases and J by 2 bases, with 11 bases left in between. The CDR3 length is 14 residues. CDR3 in DNA: TGTGCCAGCAGCCCCTCGAGAGTCACAGATACGCAGTATTTT. Translated: CASSPSRVTDTQYF.

As to this clone: Other DNA sequences in this sample translate to the same CDR3. This chain links TRBV7-8 with TRBJ2-7; a weak D match, TRBD1 (6 bases). The V gene's germline CDR1 is SGHVS and CDR2 FQNEAQ. This CDR3 is 14 amino acids long. V lost 1 base and J 3 bases, leaving 10 bases between the germline ends. DNA of the CDR3: TGTGCCAGCAGCTTAGGAGACAGGATCTACGAGCAGTACTTC. It encodes CASSLGDRIYEQYF.

The chain couples TRBV6-5 to TRBJ1-5; D is unclear. CDR1 and CDR2 from the germline V gene are MNHEY and SVGAGI. CDR3 length: 13 residues. Between the trimmed V and J ends, which lost 6 bases and 6 bases, there was a span of 12 bases. The CDR3 coding sequence is TGTGCCAGCAGCTCAGAGGGCATTCAGCCCCAGCATTTT. The encoded protein is CASSSEGIQPQHF.

J is TRBJ2-7 and V is TRBV11-2; 7 bases line up with TRBD2. The germline gives CDR1 SGHAT, CDR2 FQNNGV. The CDR3 is made up of 15 amino acids. V lost 1 base to trimming and J lost 2 bases; unmatched junction nucleotides: 5. The CDR3 region is CASSLALGLAYEQYF. In DNA form, the CDR3 reads TGTGCCAGCAGCTTAGCTTTAGGACTAGCCTACGAGCAGTACTTC.

V and J are TRBV6-5 and TRBJ1-2; weak D call: TRBD1 (5 bases). Trimming cost V 2 bases and J 3 bases, with 10 bases left between them. Germline V lookup: CDR1 MNHEY, CDR2 SVGAGI. This CDR3 has 14 amino acids. In DNA, the CDR3 is TGTGCCAGCAGTTACGGGGCTTCTTACTATGGCTACACCTTC. It codes for CASSYGASYYGYTF.

This clone was found many times. The rearrangement joins TRBV2 to TRBJ2-1, with D uncertain. This CDR3 comprises 13 residues. Germline lookup yields CDR1 SNHLY and CDR2 FYNNEI. V lost 6 bases to trimming and J lost 10 bases, with 16 bases between them. The CDR3 nucleotides are TGTGCCAGCAGCCGTTGGGCAGGTCACGAGCAGTTCTTC. It codes for CASSRWAGHEQFF.

The gene calls are TRBV28 and TRBJ1-1, with TRBD1 matching over 9 bases. Trimming took 5 bases from V and 2 from J; bases not matched to a gene: 6. Germline values: CDR1 MDHEN, CDR2 SYDVKM. This CDR3 contains 15 residues. The CDR3 loop reads CASSDRDRVNTEAFF. The CDR3 coding sequence is TGTGCCAGCAGTGACCGGGACAGGGTCAACACTGAAGCTTTCTTT.

Only one count was recorded for this clone. The rearrangement joins TRBV15 to TRBJ1-1; possibly TRBD1 for D (5 bases). This CDR3 is 15 amino acids long. Trimming left V 7 bases short and J 6 bases short, with 21 bases between. Germline V gene lookup returns CDR1 LNHNV and CDR2 YYDKDF (reference sequence). This CDR3 is CATTTSYAGVSEAFF. CDR3 DNA: TGTGCCACCACTACCTCGTATGCGGGGGTTTCTGAAGCTTTCTTT. Combining the CDR3 with reference TRBV15 and TRBJ1-1 gives the whole variable domain DAMVIQNPRYQVTQFGKPVTLSCSQTLNHNVMYWYQQKSSQAPKLLFHYYDKDFNNEADTPDNFQSRRPNTSFCFLDIRSPGLGDTAMYLCATTTSYAGVSEAFFGQGTRLTVV.

This clone was seen more than once but under ten times. The chain links TRBV5-4 to TRBJ1-1; TRBD1 matches 8 bases. With 2 bases clipped from V and 2 bases from J, the junction kept 5 bases outside the gene matches. Germline V gives CDR1 SGHNT, CDR2 YYREEE (reference sequence). There are 15 residues in the CDR3. The CDR3 here is CASSFPDRANTEAFF. CDR3 nucleotides: TGTGCCAGCAGCTTCCCGGACAGGGCAAACACTGAAGCTTTCTTT.

This clone showed up just a few times. The chain uses TRBV11-2 and TRBJ2-7; D is undetermined. CDR1 is SGHAT and CDR2 is FQNNGV in the germline V gene. V was pared by 0 bases and J by 0 bases, with 18 bases between. The CDR3 is 18 residues long. In nucleotides, the CDR3 is TGTGCCAGCAGCTTAGACAGGCTCTCGTTAGGTTCCTCCTACGAGCAGTACTTC. It translates to CASSLDRLSLGSSYEQYF.

The gene calls are TRBV19 and TRBJ2-6, with 7 bases aligning to TRBD1. Germline lookup yields CDR1 LNHDA and CDR2 SQIVND (reference sequence). The CDR3 covers 17 residues. Trimming at V came to 5 bases and at J to 0 bases, leaving 7 bases not matched to a gene. In DNA, the CDR3 is TGTGCCAGTAGTTGGGACAGAACAGCCTCTGGGGCCAACGTCCTGACTTTC. Translation gives CASSWDRTASGANVLTF.

The gene calls are TRBV7-8 and TRBJ2-1, with 10 bases fitting TRBD1. The CDR3 is 13 amino acids. CDR1 is SGHVS, CDR2 FQNEAQ, per germline. The V segment lost 7 bases and the J segment 6 bases; nucleotides outside the gene matches: 3. DNA of the CDR3: TGTGCCAGCATCGGACAGGGGGTCAATGAGCAGTTCTTC. It specifies CASIGQGVNEQFF.

This chain connects TRBV7-3 to TRBJ1-6; TRBD1 might be the D (6 bases). Germline-derived CDR1 and CDR2 are SGHTA and FQGTGA. The germline V and J ends were trimmed by 5 bases and 8 bases, with 10 bases remaining between them. There are 13 residues in the CDR3. CDR3 sequence (DNA): TGTGCCAGCAGCGTGACAGGTGATTCACCCCTCCACTTT. Encoded protein: CASSVTGDSPLHF.

The chain recombines TRBV5-6 with TRBJ1-1, with 11 bases matching TRBD1. The CDR3 contains 15 residues. V gave up 5 bases and J gave up 7 bases; unmatched junction bases: 10. Germline assignment: CDR1 SGHDT and CDR2 YYEEEE. CDR3 loop: CASRHTRDRGIEAFF. DNA for the CDR3: TGTGCCAGCAGACACACTCGGGACAGGGGGATTGAAGCTTTCTTT.

The sample holds one count of this clone. The genes are TRBV19 and TRBJ2-3; the D is unclear. V gave up 6 bases and J gave up 1 base, with 8 bases separating them. The length of the CDR3 is 13 residues. Germline CDR1 reads LNHDA; CDR2 reads SQIVND (reference sequence). CDR3 sequence: CASRAGGTDTQYF. CDR3 DNA: TGTGCCAGTAGGGCCGGAGGCACAGATACGCAGTATTTT. Looking up the rest from reference TRBV19 and TRBJ2-3 gives the full variable domain: DGGITQSPKYLFRKEGQNVTLSCEQNLNHDAMYWYRQDPGQGLRLIYYSQIVNDFQKGDIAEGYSVSREKKESFPLTVTSAQKNPTAFYLCASRAGGTDTQYFGPGTRLTVL.

The genes are TRBV21-1 and TRBJ2-7; the D call of TRBD1 is as the table states it, not checked on the DNA. TRBV21-1 is a pseudogene locus. This CDR3 contains 13 residues. The CDR3 here is CAGDSPTAYEQYF. CDR3 bases: TGTGCCGGGGACAGCCCCACCGCCTACGAGCAGTACTTC.

V gene TRBV28 combines with J gene TRBJ2-5; 7 positions agree with TRBD1. V lost 6 bases, J lost 5 bases, and 6 bases stayed unmatched. The germline CDR1 and CDR2 sequences are MDHEN and SYDVKM. This CDR3 spans 13 amino acids. The CDR3 DNA reads as TGTGCCAGCAGCTACGACAGGGTTGAGACCCAGTACTTC. It codes for CASSYDRVETQYF.

The V and J genes are TRBV2 and TRBJ2-1, with 12 bases fitting TRBD2. The CDR3 is 14 residues long. CDR1 and CDR2 from the germline V gene are SNHLY and FYNNEI. V was clipped by 6 bases and J by 7 bases; unmatched bases: 4. Here the CDR3 DNA reads TGTGCCAGCAGAATTGGGACTAGCGGGAATGAGCAGTTCTTC. Its protein is CASRIGTSGNEQFF.

The chain combines TRBV7-6 with TRBJ1-1; TRBD1 might be the D (5 bases). CDR3 length: 14 residues. From germline, CDR1 is SGHVS and CDR2 FNYEAQ. Trimming stripped 2 bases from V and 1 base from J, with 8 bases between. This CDR3 is CASSLIGANTEAFF. The CDR3 DNA reads as TGTGCCAGCAGCTTAATTGGGGCGAACACTGAAGCTTTCTTT.

This rearrangement joins TRBV2 to TRBJ1-1; D gene uncertain. Germline V lookup: CDR1 SNHLY, CDR2 FYNNEI. V was shortened by 8 bases and J by 11 bases, with 15 bases between the two germline ends. The length of the CDR3 is 11 residues. CDR3 in DNA: TGTGCCAGCGTGCTTTTGGCTAGCGCTTTCTTT. It codes for CASVLLASAFF.

This chain uses TRBV19 with TRBJ1-1, with D uncertain. Germline loops: CDR1 LNHDA, CDR2 SQIVND (reference sequence). This CDR3 region has 14 residues. The V gene lost 4 bases and the J gene lost 1 base, with 10 bases spanning the gap. The CDR3 DNA sequence: TGTGCCAGTAGTAACCCGCCAGAGAACACTGAAGCTTTCTTT. Encoded protein: CASSNPPENTEAFF. Looking up the rest from reference TRBV19 and TRBJ1-1 gives the full variable domain: DGGITQSPKYLFRKEGQNVTLSCEQNLNHDAMYWYRQDPGQGLRLIYYSQIVNDFQKGDIAEGYSVSREKKESFPLTVTSAQKNPTAFYLCASSNPPENTEAFFGQGTRLTVV.